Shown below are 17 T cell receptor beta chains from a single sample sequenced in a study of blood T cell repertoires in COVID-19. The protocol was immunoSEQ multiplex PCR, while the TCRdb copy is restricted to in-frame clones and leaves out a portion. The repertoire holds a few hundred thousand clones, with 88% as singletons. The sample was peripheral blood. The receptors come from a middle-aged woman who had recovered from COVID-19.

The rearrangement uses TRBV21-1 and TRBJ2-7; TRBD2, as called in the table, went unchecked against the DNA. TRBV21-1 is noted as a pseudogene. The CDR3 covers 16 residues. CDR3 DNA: TGTGCCAGCAGCAAATTGATGAGCGGGAGGCTTGGAGAGCAGTACTTC. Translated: CASSKLMSGRLGEQYF.

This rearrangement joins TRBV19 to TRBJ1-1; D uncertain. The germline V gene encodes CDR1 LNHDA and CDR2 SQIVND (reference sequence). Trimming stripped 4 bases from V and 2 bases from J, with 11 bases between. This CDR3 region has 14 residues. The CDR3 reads CASSRLQTNTEAFF. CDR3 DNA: TGTGCCAGTAGTAGGTTGCAGACAAACACTGAAGCTTTCTTT. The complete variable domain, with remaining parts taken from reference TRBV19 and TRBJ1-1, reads DGGITQSPKYLFRKEGQNVTLSCEQNLNHDAMYWYRQDPGQGLRLIYYSQIVNDFQKGDIAEGYSVSREKKESFPLTVTSAQKNPTAFYLCASSRLQTNTEAFFGQGTRLTVV.

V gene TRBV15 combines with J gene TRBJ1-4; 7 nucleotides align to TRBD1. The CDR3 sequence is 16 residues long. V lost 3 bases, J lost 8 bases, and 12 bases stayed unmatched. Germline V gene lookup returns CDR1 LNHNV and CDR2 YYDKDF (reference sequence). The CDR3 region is CATSSRGGTAPEKLFF. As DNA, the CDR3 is TGTGCCACCAGCAGCCGGGGGGGGACAGCCCCGGAAAAACTGTTTTTT.

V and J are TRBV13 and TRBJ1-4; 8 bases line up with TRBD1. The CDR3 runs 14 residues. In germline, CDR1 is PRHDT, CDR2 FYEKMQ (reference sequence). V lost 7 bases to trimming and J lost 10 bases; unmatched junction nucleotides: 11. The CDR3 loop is CASTKDRVGLKLFF. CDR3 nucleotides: TGTGCCAGCACCAAGGACAGGGTCGGCTTAAAACTGTTTTTT.

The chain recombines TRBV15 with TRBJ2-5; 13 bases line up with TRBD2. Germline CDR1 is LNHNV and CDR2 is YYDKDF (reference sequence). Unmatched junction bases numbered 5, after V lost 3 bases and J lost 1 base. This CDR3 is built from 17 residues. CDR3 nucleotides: TGTGCCACCAGCAGTTACGGGACTAGCGGGACCCAAGAGACCCAGTACTTC. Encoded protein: CATSSYGTSGTQETQYF.

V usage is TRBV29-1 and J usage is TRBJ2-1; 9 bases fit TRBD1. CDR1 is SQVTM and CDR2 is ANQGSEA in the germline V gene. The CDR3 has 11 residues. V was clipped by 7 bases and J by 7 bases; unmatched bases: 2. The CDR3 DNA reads TGCAGCGCAGGACAGGGGAATGAGCAGTTCTTC. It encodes CSAGQGNEQFF.

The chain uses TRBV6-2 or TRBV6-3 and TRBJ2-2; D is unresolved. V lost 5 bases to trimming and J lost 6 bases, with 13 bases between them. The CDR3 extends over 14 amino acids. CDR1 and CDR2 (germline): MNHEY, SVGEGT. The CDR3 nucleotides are TGTGCCAGCAGTCAATCCCTAGGCCCCGGGGAGCTGTTTTTT. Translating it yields CASSQSLGPGELFF.

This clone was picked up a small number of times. The CDR3 sequence: CATSDPTVPLSRTF. CDR3 sequence (DNA): TGTGCCACCAGTGACCCGACAGTGCCCCTCAGTAGGACCTTC. The gene calls are TRBV24-1 and TRBJ1-2; D might be TRBD1 (5 bases). The CDR3 consists of 14 residues. Germline-derived CDR1 and CDR2 are KGHDR and SFDVKD. V dropped 4 bases and J dropped 14 bases, with 22 bases sitting between them.

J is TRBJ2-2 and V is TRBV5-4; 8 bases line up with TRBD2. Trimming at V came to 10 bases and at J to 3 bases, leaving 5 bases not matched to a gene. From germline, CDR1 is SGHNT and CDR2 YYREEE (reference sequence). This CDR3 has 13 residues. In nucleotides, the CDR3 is TGTGCCCGGGGGGGGCCAGACACCGGGGAGCTGTTTTTT. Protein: CARGGPDTGELFF.

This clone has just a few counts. The CDR3 region is CASRGLQETQYF. As DNA, the CDR3 is TGCGCCAGCAGAGGACTACAAGAGACCCAGTACTTC. The chain links TRBV5-1 to TRBJ2-5, with a tentative D call TRBD2 (6 bases). From germline, CDR1 is SGHRS and CDR2 YFSETQ. V dropped 5 bases and J dropped 2 bases, with 7 bases sitting between them. CDR3 length: 12 amino acids.

The chain's CDR3 is CSASRPGGGPGELFF. DNA of the CDR3: TGCAGTGCTAGTCGGCCGGGGGGCGGACCCGGGGAGCTGTTTTTT. The gene calls are TRBV20-1 and TRBJ2-2, with D maybe TRBD2 (7 bases). CDR3 length: 15 residues. V was shortened by 3 bases and J by 6 bases, with 17 bases between the two germline ends. Per the germline V gene, CDR1 is DFQATT and CDR2 is SNEGSKA (reference sequence).

The CDR3 protein is CASSQPVAAQETQYF. The CDR3 nucleotides are TGCGCCAGCAGCCAACCAGTAGCGGCTCAAGAGACCCAGTACTTC. This chain links TRBV4-1 with TRBJ2-5; D perhaps matches TRBD2 (6 bases). CDR3 length: 15 amino acids. V dropped 2 bases and J dropped 2 bases, with 12 bases sitting between them. Germline assignment: CDR1 MGHRA and CDR2 YSYEKL.

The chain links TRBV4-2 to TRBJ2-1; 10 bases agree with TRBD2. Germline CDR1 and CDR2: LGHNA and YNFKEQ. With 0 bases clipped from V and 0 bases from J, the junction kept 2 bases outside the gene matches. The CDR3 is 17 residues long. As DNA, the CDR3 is TGTGCCAGCAGCCAAGAGGTAGCGGGGGGCTCCTACAATGAGCAGTTCTTC. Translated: CASSQEVAGGSYNEQFF.

The CDR3 sequence: CASSSPGRGLYEQYF. The CDR3 DNA reads TGTGCCAGCAGTTCCCCGGGTAGGGGGCTCTACGAGCAGTACTTC. The rearrangement joins TRBV27 to TRBJ2-7, with TRBD1 matching over 7 bases. The CDR3 runs to 15 residues. Losses at the gene ends were 4 bases for V and 3 bases for J; bases not matched to a gene: 9. In germline, CDR1 is MNHEY, CDR2 SMNVEV (reference sequence).

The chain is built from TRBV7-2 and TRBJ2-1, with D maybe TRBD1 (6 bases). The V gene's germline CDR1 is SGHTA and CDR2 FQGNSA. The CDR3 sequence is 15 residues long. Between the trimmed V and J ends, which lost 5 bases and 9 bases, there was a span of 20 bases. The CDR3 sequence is CASSPRATGSVEQFF. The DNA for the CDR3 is TGTGCCAGCAGCCCTCGGGCTACAGGGTCGGTTGAGCAGTTCTTC.

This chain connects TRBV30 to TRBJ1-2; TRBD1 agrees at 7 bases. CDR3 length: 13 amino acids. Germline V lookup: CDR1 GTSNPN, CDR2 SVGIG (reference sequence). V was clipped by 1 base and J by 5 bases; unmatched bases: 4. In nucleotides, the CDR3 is TGTGCCTGGAGTGGGACAGGCCGGTATGGCTACACCTTC. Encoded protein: CAWSGTGRYGYTF.

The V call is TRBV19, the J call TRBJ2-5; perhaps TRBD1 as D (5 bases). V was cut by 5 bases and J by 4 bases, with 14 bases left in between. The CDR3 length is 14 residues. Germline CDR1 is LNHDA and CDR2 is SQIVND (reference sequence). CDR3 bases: TGTGCCAGTAGTGTCCAGGGAAGGGGAGAGACCCAGTACTTC. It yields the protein CASSVQGRGETQYF.